This note documents a single T cell receptor beta chain sequence. No antigen is known for it. No much larger clonotype is one base removed from it; base qualities were not supplied. This sample is drawn from a study of Ad26.COV2.S vaccination and SARS-CoV-2 variants (dated by TCRdb to the early 2020s). Background on the whole study: Vaccine-arm donors came from COV1001, a multicentre, randomized, double-blind, placebo-controlled phase I-IIa trial of Ad26.COV2.S in healthy adults. A total of about 30 samples were included in the TCR-sequenced set, comprising around 19 Ad26.COV2.S vaccine recipients, 5 placebo recipients and 8 SARS-CoV-2 convalescent individuals. The specificity and breadth of SARS-CoV-2-reactive T cell receptors after Ad26.COV2.S vaccination were assessed by TCRbeta repertoire sequencing. Throughout the experiments and outcome assessment, investigators stayed blinded to trial group allocation. Trial participants were randomized into five groups of five, in which low-dose or high-dose Ad26.COV2.S was given once or twice, or placebo was given on both occasions. Ad26.COV2.S was administered intramuscularly at 5 x 10^10 or 1 x 10^11 viral particles, either as a single shot or as two shots given 56 days apart. Overall study results and their limits: After vaccination, substantial breadth of spike-specific CD8+ and CD4+ T cell responses was reported. According to the authors, total T cell responses may have been underestimated by the TCR breadth and depth analyses. The study lacked the statistical power to compare responses across vaccine doses or regimens. Compared with placebo recipients, Ad26.COV2.S recipients showed higher spike-specific TCR breadth (P = 0.0014). Vaccine and placebo recipients had comparable non-spike TCR breadth, which fits with the vaccine containing only spike.

From its cysteine to its phenylalanine, the CDR3 spans 15 amino acids. Only the CDR3 region is kept as DNA, spanning 45 bases read in frame from base 1. V ends up 4 bases short and J 6 bases short, with an unmatched junction base count of 5. The germline V gene (reference sequence) yields LGHDT for CDR1 and YNNKEL for CDR2. What this sample's treatment or condition label stands for: approximately 18 received Ad26.COV2.S at low or high dose, single or two shots; about 5 received placebo; per-sample allocation not given. For vaccine and placebo recipients, the sequenced repertoires came from samples collected on day 63 after the first injection. In Cohort 1b, about two dozen adults aged 18-55 years were enrolled at a single site in Boston, USA, between 29 July and 7 August 2020. Ad26.COV2.S was a replication-incompetent adenovirus type 26 vector that expressed a prefusion-stabilized SARS-CoV-2 spike protein derived from the original Wuhan strain.

The immunoSEQ Assay was used to sequence TCRbeta CDR3 regions. After extraction, genomic DNA underwent amplification by bias-controlled multiplex PCR, followed by high-throughput sequencing. The source study handled its data this way. To quantify the absolute abundance of each unique TCRbeta CDR3 region, sequences were collapsed and filtered. T cell fraction was estimated by normalization of TCRbeta template counts to usable DNA, with usable DNA being measured through amplification of reference genes present in all nucleated cells. Repertoire TCRs were annotated as SARS-CoV-2-specific by exact matching of V gene, CDR3 amino acid sequence and J gene to a known reactive TCR set. The reference SARS-CoV-2 TCR set was derived from MIRA and filtered for enrichment in COVID-19-positive ImmuneCODE repertoires, a step that removed public or cross-reactive TCRs. Based on the MIRA antigens, annotated TCRs were further analysed at the level of specific ORF or position within ORF. Depth was the summed frequency of annotated unique rearrangements, while breadth was defined as annotated unique rearrangements over total unique productive rearrangements. Group comparisons of TCR breadth used two-sided Wilcoxon rank-sum tests. TCRdb re-hosts the immuneACCESS table, in-frame sequences only. Its copies lack some clones; in the studies checked, an unresolved V gene accounts for under half of them, and the cause for the rest is not known. V and J calls and clone size are as listed in that table; D and trimming were resolved from the DNA. Within this sample are 500,000 or so clones, with approximately 90% of them counted one time only. The top ten clonotypes cover 9.5% to 15% of the sample.

This specimen consisted of peripheral blood, obtained in a trial of Ad26.COV2.S vaccine versus placebo. The chain employs TRBV3-1 (or the pseudogene TRBV3-2) and TRBJ2-1, and TRBD2 matches 11 of the central bases. This TCR was recovered from a person between 18 and 65 years old who received the Ad26.COV2.S COVID-19 vaccine or a placebo. The nucleotide sequence is TGTGCCAGCAGCCTAACTAGCGGGAGTTCCAATGAGCAGTTCTTC. It codes for CASSLTSGSSNEQFF.